These 2 T cell receptor beta chains came from one sample sequenced in a study of technical replicates of blood from a few donors. Libraries were prepared by immunoSEQ multiplex PCR; TCRdb keeps only in-frame clonotypes and omits some of them. The table has about 89,000 clones, roughly 94% seen once. The source material was T cells isolated from PBMCs. The receptors originated from a human donor in good health.

The gene calls are TRBV7-9 and TRBJ2-7, with 11 positions matching TRBD2. The J segment lost 2 bases and the V segment lost 1 base, leaving 1 base of the junction unmatched. This CDR3 spans 15 amino acids. The germline CDR1 and CDR2 sequences are SEHNR and FQNEAQ (reference sequence). DNA for the CDR3: TGTGCCAGCAGCTTAGGGGGACTAGCGGCCTACGAGCAGTACTTC. Residues: CASSLGGLAAYEQYF. The entire variable domain, with the rest obtained from reference TRBV7-9 and TRBJ2-7, is as follows: DTGVSQNPRHKITKRGQNVTFRCDPISEHNRLYWYRQTLGQGPEFLTYFQNEAQLEKSRLLSDRFSAERPKGSFSTLEIQRTEQGDSAMYLCASSLGGLAAYEQYFGPGTRLTVT.

The chain recombines TRBV18 with TRBJ2-7; TRBD2 matches 8 bases. CDR3 length: 15 residues. Per germline, CDR1 KGHSH and CDR2 LQKENI. The V segment lost 3 bases and the J segment 5 bases; nucleotides outside the gene matches: 9. The CDR3 loop is CASSPAGRAFHEQYF. Here the CDR3 DNA reads TGTGCCAGCTCACCGGCCGGGAGGGCCTTCCACGAGCAGTACTTC. Together with reference TRBV18 and TRBJ2-7, the CDR3 gives the full variable domain: NAGVMQNPRHLVRRRGQEARLRCSPMKGHSHVYWYRQLPEEGLKFMVYLQKENIIDESGMPKERFSAEFPKEGPSILRIQQVVRGDSAAYFCASSPAGRAFHEQYFGPGTRLTVT.